This entry concerns a single TCR beta chain. Sequencing was performed with immunoSEQ multiplex PCR; in TCRdb, only in-frame clones are kept and a portion is missing. The data show over 150,000 clones, just over 85% seen once. This specimen belongs to a study of T cell responses to AZD1222 COVID-19 vaccine. CDR1 SGDLS and CDR2 YYNGEE come from the germline V gene. V was pared by 3 bases and J by 0 bases, with 10 bases between. This CDR3 contains 14 residues. This receptor was taken from an adult in good health. The V call is TRBV9, the J call TRBJ2-7; D is perhaps TRBD1 (5 bases). The source was peripheral blood, collected on day 0 of AZD1222 vaccination. CDR3 bases: TGTGCCAGCAGCGCAGACAGTCTCTCCTACGAGCAGTACTTC. Protein product: CASSADSLSYEQYF.